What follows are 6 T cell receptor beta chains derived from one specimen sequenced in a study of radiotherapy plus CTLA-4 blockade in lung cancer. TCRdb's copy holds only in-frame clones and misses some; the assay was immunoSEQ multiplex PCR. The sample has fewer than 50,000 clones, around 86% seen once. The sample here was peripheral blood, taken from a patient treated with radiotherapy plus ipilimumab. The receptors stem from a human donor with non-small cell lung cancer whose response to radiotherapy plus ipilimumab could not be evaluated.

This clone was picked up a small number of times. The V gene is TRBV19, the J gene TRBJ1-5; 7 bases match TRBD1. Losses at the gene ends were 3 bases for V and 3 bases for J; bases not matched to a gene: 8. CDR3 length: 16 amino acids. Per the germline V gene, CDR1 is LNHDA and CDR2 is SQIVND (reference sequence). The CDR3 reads CASSISQGGNNQPQHF. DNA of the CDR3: TGTGCCAGTAGTATTAGTCAGGGGGGTAACAATCAGCCCCAGCATTTT.

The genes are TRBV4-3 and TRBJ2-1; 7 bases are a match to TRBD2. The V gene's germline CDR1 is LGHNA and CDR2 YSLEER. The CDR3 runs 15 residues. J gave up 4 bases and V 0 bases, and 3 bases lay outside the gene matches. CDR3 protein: CASSQEGLLYNEQFF. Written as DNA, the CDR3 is TGCGCCAGCAGCCAAGAGGGACTATTATACAATGAGCAGTTCTTC.

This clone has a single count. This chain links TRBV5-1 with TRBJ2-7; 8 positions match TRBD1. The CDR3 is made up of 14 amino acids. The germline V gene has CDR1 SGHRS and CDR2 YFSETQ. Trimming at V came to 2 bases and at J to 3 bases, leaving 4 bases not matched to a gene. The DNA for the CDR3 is TGCGCCAGCAGCTTCGGGACAGGTATCTACGAGCAGTACTTC. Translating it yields CASSFGTGIYEQYF.

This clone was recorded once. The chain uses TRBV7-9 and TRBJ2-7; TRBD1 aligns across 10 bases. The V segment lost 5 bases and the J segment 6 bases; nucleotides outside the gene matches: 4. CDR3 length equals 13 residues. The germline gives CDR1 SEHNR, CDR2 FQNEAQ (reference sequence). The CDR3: CASSPTGGLEQYF. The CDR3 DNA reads TGTGCCAGCAGCCCGACAGGGGGCCTCGAGCAGTACTTC.

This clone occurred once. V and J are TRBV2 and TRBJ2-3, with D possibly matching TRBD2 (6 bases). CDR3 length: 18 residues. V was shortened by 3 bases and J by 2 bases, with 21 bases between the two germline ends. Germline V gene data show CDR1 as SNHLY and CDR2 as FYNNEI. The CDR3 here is CASSDGGGGSGYTDTQYF. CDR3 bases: TGTGCCAGCAGTGATGGGGGAGGAGGGAGCGGGTACACAGATACGCAGTATTTT.

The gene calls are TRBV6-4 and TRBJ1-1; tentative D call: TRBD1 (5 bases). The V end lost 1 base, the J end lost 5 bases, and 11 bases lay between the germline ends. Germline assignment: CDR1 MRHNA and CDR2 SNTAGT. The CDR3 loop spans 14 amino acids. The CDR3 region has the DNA TGTGCCAGCAGTGACTTAGGTGGGGGGACTGAAGCTTTCTTT. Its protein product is CASSDLGGGTEAFF.